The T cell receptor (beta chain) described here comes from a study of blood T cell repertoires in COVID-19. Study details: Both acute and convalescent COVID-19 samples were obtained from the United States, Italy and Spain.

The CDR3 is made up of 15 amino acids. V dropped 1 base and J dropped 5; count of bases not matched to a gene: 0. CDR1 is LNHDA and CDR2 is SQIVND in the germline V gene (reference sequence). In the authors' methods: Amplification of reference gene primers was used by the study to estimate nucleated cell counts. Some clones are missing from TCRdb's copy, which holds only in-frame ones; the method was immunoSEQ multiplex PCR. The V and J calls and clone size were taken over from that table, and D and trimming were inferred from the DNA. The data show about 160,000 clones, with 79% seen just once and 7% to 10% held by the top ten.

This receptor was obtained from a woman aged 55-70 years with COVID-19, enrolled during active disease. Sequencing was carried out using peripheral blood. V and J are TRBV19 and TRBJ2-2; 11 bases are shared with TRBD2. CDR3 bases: TGTGCCAGTAGTATAGGACTAGCGGGGACCGGGGAGCTGTTTTTT. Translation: CASSIGLAGTGELFF.